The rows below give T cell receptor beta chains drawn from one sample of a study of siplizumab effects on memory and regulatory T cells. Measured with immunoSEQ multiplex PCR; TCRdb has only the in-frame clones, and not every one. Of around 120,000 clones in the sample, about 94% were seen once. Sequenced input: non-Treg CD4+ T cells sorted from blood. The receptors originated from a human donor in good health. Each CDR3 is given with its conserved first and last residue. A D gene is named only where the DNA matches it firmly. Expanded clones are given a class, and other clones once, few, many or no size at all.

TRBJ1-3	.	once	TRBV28	TGTGCCAGCAGCTCCTCTAACGGAAACACCATATATTTT	CASSSSNGNTIYF
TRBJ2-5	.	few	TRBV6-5	TGTGCCAGCAGTTACTCTGGGGGATTGGAGACCCAGTACTTC	CASSYSGGLETQYF
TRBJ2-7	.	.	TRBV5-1	TGCGCCAGCAGCCACACAGGATACGAGCAGTACTTC	CASSHTGYEQYF
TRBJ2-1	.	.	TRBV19	TGTGCCAGTAGTATGGATGGCGGGTACAATGAGCAGTTCTTC	CASSMDGGYNEQFF
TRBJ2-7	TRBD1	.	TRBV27	TGTGCCAGCAGACCGGGGACAGGGAACGAGCAGTACTTC	CASRPGTGNEQYF
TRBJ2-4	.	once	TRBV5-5	TGTGCCAGCAGCTTGGAAGGACTGTTAGCCAAAAACATTCAGTACTTC	CASSLEGLLAKNIQYF
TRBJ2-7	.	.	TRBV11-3	TGTGCCAGCAGCCCGCGCCGCGACTCCTACGAGCAGTACTTC	CASSPRRDSYEQYF
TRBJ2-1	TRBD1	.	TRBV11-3	TGTGCCAGCAGCTTAGTGACAGGGAAATACAATGAGCAGTTCTTC	CASSLVTGKYNEQFF
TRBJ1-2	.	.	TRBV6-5	TGTGCCAGCAGAAACAGGGTGGAGGACGGCTACACCTTC	CASRNRVEDGYTF
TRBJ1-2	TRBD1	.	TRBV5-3	TGTGCCAGAAGCTCCGGACAGGGAGGCTCCTATGGCTACACCTTC	CARSSGQGGSYGYTF
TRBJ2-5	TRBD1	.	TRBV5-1	TGCGCCAGCAGCTTGGCCGGGACAGGGAAAGAGACCCAGTACTTC	CASSLAGTGKETQYF
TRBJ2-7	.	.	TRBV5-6	TGTGCCAGCAGCTTGGAGGACCCCTACGAGCAGTACTTC	CASSLEDPYEQYF
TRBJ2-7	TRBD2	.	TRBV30	TGTGCCTGGAGCCGGGACTACTCCTACGAGCAGTACTTC	CAWSRDYSYEQYF
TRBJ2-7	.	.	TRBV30	TGTGCCTGGAGTCCTCCCCTTTTAGGGAACAGGAGCTACGAGCAGTACTTC	CAWSPPLLGNRSYEQYF
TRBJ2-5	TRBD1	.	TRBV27	TGTGCCACCCCGACAGGGCGGAAAGAGACCCAGTACTTC	CATPTGRKETQYF
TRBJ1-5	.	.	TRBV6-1	TGTGCCAGCAGCGCTCTAGGACAGCCCCAGCATTTT	CASSALGQPQHF
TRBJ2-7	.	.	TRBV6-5	TGTGCCAGCAGTTTCGGACCCAACTACGAGCAGTACTTC	CASSFGPNYEQYF
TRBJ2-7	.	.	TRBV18	TGTGCCAGCTCACCCTCTCAGGGAGGGGGCTACGAGCAGTACTTC	CASSPSQGGGYEQYF
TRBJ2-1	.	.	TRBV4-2	TGTGCCAGCAGCCAAGACGGGAATGAGCAGTTCTTC	CASSQDGNEQFF
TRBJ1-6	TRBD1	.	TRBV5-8	TGTGCCAGCAGCCCGACCGGACAGGGGAGTTCACCCCTCCACTTT	CASSPTGQGSSPLHF
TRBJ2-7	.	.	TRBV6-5	TGTGCCAGCGGAACTCGGGCCCTTTACCACGAGCAGTACTTC	CASGTRALYHEQYF
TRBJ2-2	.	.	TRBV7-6	TGTGCCAGCAGCCCCCGACAGGTTGCGAACACCGGGGAGCTGTTTTTT	CASSPRQVANTGELFF
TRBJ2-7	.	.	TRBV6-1	TGTGCCAGCAGGATCCGGGACCCGTTCTCCTACGAGCAGTACTTC	CASRIRDPFSYEQYF
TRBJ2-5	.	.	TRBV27	TGTGCCAGCAGGCGACAGCAGGAAGAGACCCAGTACTTC	CASRRQQEETQYF
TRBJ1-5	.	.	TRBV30	TGTGCCTGGAGGACAGCAAATAGCAATCAGCCCCAGCATTTT	CAWRTANSNQPQHF
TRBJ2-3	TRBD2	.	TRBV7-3	TGTGCCAGCAGCCGAAGCCCCGGGACTAGCGGTACAGATACGCAGTATTTT	CASSRSPGTSGTDTQYF
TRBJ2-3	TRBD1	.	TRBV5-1	TGCGCCAGCAGCAAGGGACAGAGCACAGATACGCAGTATTTT	CASSKGQSTDTQYF
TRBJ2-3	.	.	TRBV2	TGTGCCAGCAGTGGGACTGCCACAGATACGCAGTATTTT	CASSGTATDTQYF
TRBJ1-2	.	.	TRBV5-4	TGTGCCAGCATCAGCAGGGAGCAGGGTCGCTATGGCTACACCTTC	CASISREQGRYGYTF
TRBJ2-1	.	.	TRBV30	TGTGCCGGAGCAAGGTCTTCCTACAATGAGCAGTTCTTC	CAGARSSYNEQFF
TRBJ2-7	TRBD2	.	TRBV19	TGTGCCAGTAGTAGAGGAGGGACTAGCGGGACCAACTACGAGCAGTACTTC	CASSRGGTSGTNYEQYF
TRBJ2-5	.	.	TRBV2	TGTGCCAGCAGCCAAGAGACCCAGTACTTC	CASSQETQYF
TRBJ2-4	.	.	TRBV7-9	TGTGCCAGCAGCTTAGCGCCCTCGGGGCCGGAGTCGGACATTCAGTACTTC	CASSLAPSGPESDIQYF
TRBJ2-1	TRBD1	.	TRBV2	TGTGCCAGCAGTGCCGGGACAGGGCTCTTGGAGCAGTTCTTC	CASSAGTGLLEQFF
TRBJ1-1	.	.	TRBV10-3	TGTGCCACCCGACACTCGGTGAACACTGAAGCTTTCTTT	CATRHSVNTEAFF
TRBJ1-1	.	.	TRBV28	TGTGCCAGTCAAACGATAGGACAGATGAACACTGAAGCTTTCTTT	CASQTIGQMNTEAFF
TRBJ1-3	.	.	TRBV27	TGTGCCAGCAGTTTAACCGGCACCGTACCGGGAAACACCATATATTTT	CASSLTGTVPGNTIYF
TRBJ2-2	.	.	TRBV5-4	TGTGCCAGCAGCTTATCCCAGAAAAACGGGGAGCTGTTTTTT	CASSLSQKNGELFF
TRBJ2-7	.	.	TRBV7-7	TGTGCCAGCAGCCGGACAGCCGACTACGAGCAGTACTTC	CASSRTADYEQYF
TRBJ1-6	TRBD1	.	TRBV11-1	TGTGCCAGCAGCCGAAGGGGACAGGGCGGGGGTTCACCCCTCCACTTT	CASSRRGQGGGSPLHF
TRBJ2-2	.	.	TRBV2	TGTGCCAGCAGACAGAACACCGGGGAGCTGTTTTTT	CASRQNTGELFF
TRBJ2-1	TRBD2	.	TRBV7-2	TGTGCCAGCAGGCCTAGCCAGGGACTAGCGGGGGGCCTTTACAATGAGCAGTTCTTC	CASRPSQGLAGGLYNEQFF
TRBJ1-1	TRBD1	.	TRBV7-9	TGTGCCAGCAGCTTAGGCAGGGGGCAGGGGAAAAACACTGAAGCTTTCTTT	CASSLGRGQGKNTEAFF
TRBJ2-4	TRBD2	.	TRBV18	TGTGCCAGCGGGGGGGACGGCTGGAACATTCAGTACTTC	CASGGDGWNIQYF
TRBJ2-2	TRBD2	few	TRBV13	TGTGCCAGCAGTCCCCGAGGTAGCGGGGGGAACGGGGAGCTGTTTTTT	CASSPRGSGGNGELFF
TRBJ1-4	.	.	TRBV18	TGTGCCAGCTCACCACCCGGGGCTAGGAATGAAAAACTGTTTTTT	CASSPPGARNEKLFF
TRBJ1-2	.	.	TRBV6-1	TGTGCCAGCAGTGAACTGGGGGCAGGTGGCTACACCTTC	CASSELGAGGYTF
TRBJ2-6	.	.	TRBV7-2	TGTGCCCAAGCGGAAACCCCCTCTGGGGCCAACGTCCTGACTTTC	CAQAETPSGANVLTF
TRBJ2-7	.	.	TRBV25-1	TGTGCCAGCAGTCTGGCCGGGAGCTCCTACGAGCAGTACTTC	CASSLAGSSYEQYF
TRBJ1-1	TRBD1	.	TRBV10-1	TGCGCCAGCAGTTGGGGACAGGGCCCTTCGACTGAAGCTTTCTTT	CASSWGQGPSTEAFF
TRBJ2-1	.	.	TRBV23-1	TGCGCCAGCAGTCAATCGGGACTGGCTTACAATGAGCAGTTCTTC	CASSQSGLAYNEQFF
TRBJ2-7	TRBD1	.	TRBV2	TGTGCCAGCAGGAAGGACAGGGACTACGAGCAGTACTTC	CASRKDRDYEQYF
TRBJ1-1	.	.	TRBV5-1	TGCGCCAGCAGCCGATACACTACCACACGAAGCCCTGAAGCTTTCTTT	CASSRYTTTRSPEAFF
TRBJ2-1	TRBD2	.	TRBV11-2	TGTGCCAGCAGTCCGGGACTAGCGGGAGGGCAAGGTTGGAGTAATGAGCAGTTCTTC	CASSPGLAGGQGWSNEQFF